A selection of T cell receptor beta chains follows, all from one sample in a study of blood T cell repertoires in COVID-19. Assay: immunoSEQ multiplex PCR; the TCRdb copy retains only in-frame clones and omits some. The table has approximately 670,000 clones, approximately 90% seen once. Sample: peripheral blood. These receptors were collected from a woman aged 18-29 years with acute or convalescent COVID-19. The CDR3 runs from the conserved cysteine through the conserved F or W. Clone size is given for some rows only: seen once, a few or many times, or a class if the clone is expanded.

v_call: TRBV12-5
cdr3_length: 14
clone_size: -
cdr3_aa: CASGLDRATGELFF

v_call: TRBV10-3
cdr3_length: 19
clone_size: once
cdr3_aa: CAISEVTPGQSYSGNTIYF

v_call: TRBV24-1
cdr3_length: 15
clone_size: -
cdr3_aa: CATSDLRRVLQPQHF

v_call: TRBV5-1
cdr3_length: 13
clone_size: -
cdr3_aa: CASSLTVSYEQYF

v_call: TRBV7-9
cdr3_length: 14
clone_size: -
cdr3_aa: CASSFTGSGQPQHF

v_call: TRBV6-1
cdr3_length: 15
clone_size: -
cdr3_aa: CASSENPGHNTEAFF

v_call: TRBV11-2
cdr3_length: 13
clone_size: -
cdr3_aa: CASSFLGTGEQYF

v_call: TRBV25-1
cdr3_length: 11
clone_size: -
cdr3_aa: CGTRFGTEAFF

v_call: TRBV6-1
cdr3_length: 15
clone_size: -
cdr3_aa: CASSENRIMNTEAFF

v_call: TRBV6-1
cdr3_length: 16
clone_size: once
cdr3_aa: CASSEVTAFADTEAFF

v_call: TRBV18
cdr3_length: 14
clone_size: -
cdr3_aa: CASSPPGQGETQYF

v_call: TRBV13
cdr3_length: 15
clone_size: -
cdr3_aa: CASSSEIHGADTQYF

v_call: TRBV3-1/TRBV3-2
cdr3_length: 16
clone_size: few
cdr3_aa: CASSQDSQLANYGYTF

v_call: TRBV9
cdr3_length: 14
clone_size: -
cdr3_aa: CASSLRTGANVLTF

v_call: TRBV6-5
cdr3_length: 13
clone_size: once
cdr3_aa: CASSWGGDGEAFF

v_call: TRBV4-1
cdr3_length: 14
clone_size: -
cdr3_aa: CASSHDSRIHTIYF

v_call: TRBV6-1
cdr3_length: 14
clone_size: -
cdr3_aa: CASSEQGNNQPQHF

v_call: TRBV27
cdr3_length: 14
clone_size: -
cdr3_aa: CASSSSQGPVPLHF

v_call: TRBV30
cdr3_length: 15
clone_size: once
cdr3_aa: CAWRAPGGWNTEAFF

v_call: TRBV5-1
cdr3_length: 16
clone_size: -
cdr3_aa: CASSLEGILSTDTQYF

v_call: TRBV5-8
cdr3_length: 15
clone_size: -
cdr3_aa: CASSLQGNSNQPQHF

v_call: TRBV6-5
cdr3_length: 15
clone_size: -
cdr3_aa: CASSRGQLYTGELFF

v_call: TRBV28
cdr3_length: 15
clone_size: -
cdr3_aa: CASSFSQVGGTEAFF

v_call: TRBV6-6
cdr3_length: 15
clone_size: -
cdr3_aa: CASSRTSGPIDTQYF

v_call: TRBV27
cdr3_length: 14
clone_size: once
cdr3_aa: CASSLEIGDRGYTF

v_call: TRBV24-1
cdr3_length: 16
clone_size: -
cdr3_aa: CATSDTTPGGGQPQHF

v_call: TRBV24-1
cdr3_length: 18
clone_size: -
cdr3_aa: CATSETPGTGSSYNEQFF

v_call: TRBV6-2/TRBV6-3
cdr3_length: 13
clone_size: -
cdr3_aa: CASSAQILVGYTF

v_call: TRBV24-1
cdr3_length: 13
clone_size: -
cdr3_aa: CATSSGQLNEQFF

v_call: TRBV19
cdr3_length: 11
clone_size: -
cdr3_aa: CASLRDNEQFF

v_call: TRBV19
cdr3_length: 18
clone_size: -
cdr3_aa: CASSVQLDGISGNTEAFF

v_call: TRBV2
cdr3_length: 13
clone_size: -
cdr3_aa: CASIKLRVHEQYF

v_call: TRBV25-1
cdr3_length: 15
clone_size: -
cdr3_aa: CASSEWGSTSYEQYF

v_call: TRBV27
cdr3_length: 14
clone_size: -
cdr3_aa: CASSAGTENQPQHF

v_call: TRBV5-5
cdr3_length: 15
clone_size: -
cdr3_aa: CASSLAEGGAQPQHF

v_call: TRBV5-1
cdr3_length: 16
clone_size: -
cdr3_aa: CASSTDSGTGFYGYTF

v_call: TRBV7-6
cdr3_length: 15
clone_size: -
cdr3_aa: CASSLREVGQETQYF

v_call: TRBV7-2
cdr3_length: 15
clone_size: -
cdr3_aa: CASSYGTGSGNTIYF

v_call: TRBV25-1
cdr3_length: 14
clone_size: -
cdr3_aa: CASSEVAGPDTQYF

v_call: TRBV5-5
cdr3_length: 15
clone_size: few
cdr3_aa: CATTRDRPNTGELFF

v_call: TRBV30
cdr3_length: 12
clone_size: -
cdr3_aa: CAWEQGGTEAFF